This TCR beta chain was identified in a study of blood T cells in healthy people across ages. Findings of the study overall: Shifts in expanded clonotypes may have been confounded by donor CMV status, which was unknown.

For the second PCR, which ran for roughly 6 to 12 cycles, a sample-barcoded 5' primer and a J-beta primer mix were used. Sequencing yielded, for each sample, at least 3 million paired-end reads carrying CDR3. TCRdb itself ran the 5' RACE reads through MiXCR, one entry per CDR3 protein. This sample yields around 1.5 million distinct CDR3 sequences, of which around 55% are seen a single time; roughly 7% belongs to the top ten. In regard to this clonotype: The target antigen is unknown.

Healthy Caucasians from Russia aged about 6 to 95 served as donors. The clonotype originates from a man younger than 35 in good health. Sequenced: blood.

The CDR3 sequence is CASRRGDPYEQYF. Written as DNA, the CDR3 is TGTGCCAGCAGAAGAGGTGACCCCTACGAGCAGTACTTC. The V gene is TRBV12-3 or TRBV12-4, the J gene TRBJ2-4; D remains unclear. TRBJ2-7 explains the end of the DNA better; the J call may be wrong. This CDR3 is built from 13 residues.